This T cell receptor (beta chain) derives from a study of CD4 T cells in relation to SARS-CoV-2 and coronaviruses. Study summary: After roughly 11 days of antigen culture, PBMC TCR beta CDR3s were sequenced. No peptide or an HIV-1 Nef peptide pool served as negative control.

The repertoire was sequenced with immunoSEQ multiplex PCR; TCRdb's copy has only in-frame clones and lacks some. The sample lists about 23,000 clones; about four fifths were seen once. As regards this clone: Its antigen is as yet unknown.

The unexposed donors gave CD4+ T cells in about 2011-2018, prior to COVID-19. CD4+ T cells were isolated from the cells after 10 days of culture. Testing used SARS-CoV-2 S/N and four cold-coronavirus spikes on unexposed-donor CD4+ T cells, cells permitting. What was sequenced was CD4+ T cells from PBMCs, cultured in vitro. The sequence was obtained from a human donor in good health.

The CDR3 DNA reads as TGTGCCAGCAGTGAGGGGCGGGAAACTAGCACAGATACGCAGTATTTT. Translated: CASSEGRETSTDTQYF. The chain is built from TRBV6-4 and TRBJ2-3, with a tentative D call TRBD2 (6 bases). The CDR3 has 16 residues. Germline lookup yields CDR1 MRHNA and CDR2 SNTAGT. Deletions cut 3 bases from V and 0 bases from J, with 13 bases between.